The clone carrying this TCR beta chain was counted between two and nine times. This entry belongs to a study of blood T cell repertoires in COVID-19. Trimming shortened V by 0 bases and J by 9 bases, and 3 bases separated the two germline ends. CDR3 length: 12 residues. Germline V gene sequence: CDR1 LGHDT, CDR2 YNNKEL (reference sequence). Generated by immunoSEQ multiplex PCR, the TCRdb table keeps only in-frame clones and is missing some. Found here are about 170,000 clones, around 83% of them singletons; the top ten hold roughly 18%. V gene TRBV3-1 (or the pseudogene TRBV3-2) combines with J gene TRBJ1-6; D unresolved. This TCR derives from a woman between 70 and 85 years old who had recovered from COVID-19. Material: peripheral blood. CDR3 in DNA: TGTGCCAGCAGCCAAGACCGTTCACCCCTCCACTTT. Translating gives CASSQDRSPLHF.